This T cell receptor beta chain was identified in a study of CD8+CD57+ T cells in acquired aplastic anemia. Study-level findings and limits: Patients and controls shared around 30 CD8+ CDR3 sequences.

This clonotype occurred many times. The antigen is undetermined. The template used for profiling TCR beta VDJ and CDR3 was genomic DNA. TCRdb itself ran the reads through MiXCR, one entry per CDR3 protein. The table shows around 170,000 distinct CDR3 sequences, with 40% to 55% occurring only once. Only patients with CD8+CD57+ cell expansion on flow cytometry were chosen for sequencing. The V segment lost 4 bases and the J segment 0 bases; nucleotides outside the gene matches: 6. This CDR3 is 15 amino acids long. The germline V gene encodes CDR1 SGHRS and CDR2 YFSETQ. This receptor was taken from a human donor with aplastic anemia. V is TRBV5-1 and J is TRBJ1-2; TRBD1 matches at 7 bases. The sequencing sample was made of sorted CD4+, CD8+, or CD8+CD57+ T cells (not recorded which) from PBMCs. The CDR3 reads CASSLGTDPNYGYTF. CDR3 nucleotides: TGCGCCAGCAGCCTCGGGACAGACCCTAACTATGGCTACACCTTC.